This TCR beta chain was sequenced in a study of OX40 agonist ivuxolimab in advanced cancers. The wider study: People who had prior anti-PD-1, anti-PD-L1 or anti-CTLA-4 therapy could take part, and about 40% had some. Notes on the study in general: At 0.1 to 3.0 mg/kg and by week 6, clonal expansion occurred in CD4+ and CD8+ blood T cells.

A remark on this clone: Its antigen remains unidentified.

The CDR3 runs to 14 residues. Germline loops: CDR1 SGHAT, CDR2 FQNNGV. The germline V and J ends were trimmed by 0 bases and 2 bases, with 8 bases remaining between them. Sequenced by immunoSEQ multiplex PCR; TCRdb stores in-frame clones only, minus some. The profile covers roughly 98,000 clones, with roughly 83% appearing a single time and almost 1.5% taken by the ten largest. The sequence was obtained from an adult with an advanced solid tumor such as melanoma, head and neck, liver or kidney cancer. The source material was CD4+ or CD8+ T cells sorted from blood, sampled in a trial of the OX40 agonist ivuxolimab. This chain links TRBV11-2 with TRBJ2-7, with a tentative D call TRBD1 (5 bases). CDR3 bases: TGTGCCAGCAGCTTAGAACAGGACACCTACGAGCAGTACTTC. Encoded protein: CASSLEQDTYEQYF.